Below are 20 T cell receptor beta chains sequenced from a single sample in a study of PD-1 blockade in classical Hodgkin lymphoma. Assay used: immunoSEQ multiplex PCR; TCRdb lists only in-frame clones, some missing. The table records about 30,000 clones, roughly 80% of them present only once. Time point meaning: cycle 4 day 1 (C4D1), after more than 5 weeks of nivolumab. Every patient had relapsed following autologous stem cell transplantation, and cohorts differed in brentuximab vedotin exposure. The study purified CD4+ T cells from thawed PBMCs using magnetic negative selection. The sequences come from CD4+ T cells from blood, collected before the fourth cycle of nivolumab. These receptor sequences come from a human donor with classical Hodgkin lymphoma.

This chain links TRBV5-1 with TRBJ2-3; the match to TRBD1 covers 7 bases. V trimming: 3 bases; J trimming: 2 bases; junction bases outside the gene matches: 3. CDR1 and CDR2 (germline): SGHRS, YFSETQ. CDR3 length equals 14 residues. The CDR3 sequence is CASSWGTATDTQYF. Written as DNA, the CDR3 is TGCGCCAGCAGCTGGGGGACAGCCACAGATACGCAGTATTTT.

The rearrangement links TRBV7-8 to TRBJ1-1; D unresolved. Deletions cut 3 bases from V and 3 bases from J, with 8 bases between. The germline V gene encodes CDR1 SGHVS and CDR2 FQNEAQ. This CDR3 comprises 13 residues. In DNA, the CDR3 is TGTGCCAGCAGCTTCGGGTGGGACACTGAAGCTTTCTTT. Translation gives CASSFGWDTEAFF.

The CDR3: CASSSQDVGNYGYTF. The CDR3 DNA sequence: TGCGCCAGCAGCTCGCAGGACGTAGGAAACTATGGCTACACCTTC. The chain recombines TRBV5-1 with TRBJ1-2; D call uncertain. Germline V gene sequence: CDR1 SGHRS, CDR2 YFSETQ. The CDR3 covers 15 residues. V lost 3 bases and J lost 2, with 14 bases in between. Together with reference TRBV5-1 and TRBJ1-2, the CDR3 gives the full variable domain: KAGVTQTPRYLIKTRGQQVTLSCSPISGHRSVSWYQQTPGQGLQFLFEYFSETQRNKGNFPGRFSGRQFSNSRSEMNVSTLELGDSALYLCASSSQDVGNYGYTFGSGTRLTVV.

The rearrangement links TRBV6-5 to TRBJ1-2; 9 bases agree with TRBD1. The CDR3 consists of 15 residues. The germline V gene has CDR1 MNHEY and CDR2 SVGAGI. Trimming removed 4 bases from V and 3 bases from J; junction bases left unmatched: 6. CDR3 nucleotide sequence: TGTGCCAGCAGTTCCACCGGGACAGGGTACTATGGCTACACCTTC. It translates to CASSSTGTGYYGYTF.

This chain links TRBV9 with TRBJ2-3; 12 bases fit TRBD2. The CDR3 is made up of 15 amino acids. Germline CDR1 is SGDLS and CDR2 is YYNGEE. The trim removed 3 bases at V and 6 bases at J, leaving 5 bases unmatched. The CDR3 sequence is CASSAPSGGADTQYF. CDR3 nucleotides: TGTGCCAGCAGCGCCCCTAGCGGGGGGGCGGATACGCAGTATTTT. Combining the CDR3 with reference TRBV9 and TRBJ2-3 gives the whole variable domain DSGVTQTPKHLITATGQRVTLRCSPRSGDLSVYWYQQSLDQGLQFLIQYYNGEERAKGNILERFSAQQFPDLHSELNLSSLELGDSALYFCASSAPSGGADTQYFGPGTRLTVL.

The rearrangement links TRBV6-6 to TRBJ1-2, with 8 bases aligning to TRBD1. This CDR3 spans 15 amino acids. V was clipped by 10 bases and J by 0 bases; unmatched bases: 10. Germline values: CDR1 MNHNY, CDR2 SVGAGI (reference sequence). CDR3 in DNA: TGTGCCACCGGAGGACAGGGACTTTCTAACTATGGCTACACCTTC. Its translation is CATGGQGLSNYGYTF.

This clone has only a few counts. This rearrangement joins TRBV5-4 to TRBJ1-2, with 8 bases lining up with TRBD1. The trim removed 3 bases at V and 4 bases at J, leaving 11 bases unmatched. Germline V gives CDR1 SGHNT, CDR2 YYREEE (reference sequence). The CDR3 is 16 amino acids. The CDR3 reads CASSSPGTGGLYGYTF. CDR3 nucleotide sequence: TGTGCCAGCAGCTCCCCAGGCACAGGGGGTCTCTATGGCTACACCTTC.

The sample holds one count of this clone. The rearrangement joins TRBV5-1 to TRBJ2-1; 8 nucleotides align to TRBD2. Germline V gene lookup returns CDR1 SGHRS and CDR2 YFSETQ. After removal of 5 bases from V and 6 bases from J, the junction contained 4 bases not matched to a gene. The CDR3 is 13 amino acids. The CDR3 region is CASSTGGGNEQFF. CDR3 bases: TGCGCCAGCAGTACGGGAGGGGGCAATGAGCAGTTCTTC.

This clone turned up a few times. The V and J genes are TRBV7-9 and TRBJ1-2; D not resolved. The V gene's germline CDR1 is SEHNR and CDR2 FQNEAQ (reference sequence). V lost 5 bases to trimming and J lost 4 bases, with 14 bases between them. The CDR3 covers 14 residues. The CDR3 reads CASSAQTILYGYTF. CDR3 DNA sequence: TGTGCCAGCAGCGCCCAAACCATCCTCTATGGCTACACCTTC. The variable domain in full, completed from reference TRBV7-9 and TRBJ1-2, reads DTGVSQNPRHKITKRGQNVTFRCDPISEHNRLYWYRQTLGQGPEFLTYFQNEAQLEKSRLLSDRFSAERPKGSFSTLEIQRTEQGDSAMYLCASSAQTILYGYTFGSGTRLTVV.

CDR3 amino acids: CASSSDRGTEAFF. The CDR3 DNA sequence: TGTGCCAGCAGTTCCGACAGAGGGACTGAAGCTTTCTTT. The V and J genes are TRBV6-6 and TRBJ1-1, with D perhaps TRBD1 (5 bases). V was pared by 4 bases and J by 5 bases, with 11 bases between. Germline CDR1 is MNHNY and CDR2 is SVGAGI (reference sequence). The CDR3 covers 13 residues.

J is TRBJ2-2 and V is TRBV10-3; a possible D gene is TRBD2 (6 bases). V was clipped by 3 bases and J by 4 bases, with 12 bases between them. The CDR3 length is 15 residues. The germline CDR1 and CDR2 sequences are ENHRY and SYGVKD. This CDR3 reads CAISDSGSTTGELFF. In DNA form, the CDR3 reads TGTGCCATCAGTGATTCCGGGAGTACCACCGGGGAGCTGTTTTTT.

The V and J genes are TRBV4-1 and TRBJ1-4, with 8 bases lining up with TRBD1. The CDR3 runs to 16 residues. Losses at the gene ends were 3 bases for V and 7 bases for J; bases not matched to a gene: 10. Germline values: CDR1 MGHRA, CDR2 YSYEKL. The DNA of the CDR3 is TGCGCCAGCAGCCATTCCTTGACAGGGGCCTTTGAAAAACTGTTTTTT. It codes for CASSHSLTGAFEKLFF.

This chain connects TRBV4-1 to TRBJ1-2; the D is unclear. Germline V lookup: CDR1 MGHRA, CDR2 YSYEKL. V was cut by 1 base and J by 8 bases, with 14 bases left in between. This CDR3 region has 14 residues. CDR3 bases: TGCGCCAGCAGCCAAGTGAGCGGACCCCCCGGCTACACCTTC. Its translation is CASSQVSGPPGYTF.

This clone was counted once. The CDR3 here is CASSYKQTVQPQHF. CDR3 sequence (DNA): TGTGCCAGCAGTTACAAACAGACAGTCCAGCCCCAGCATTTT. The rearrangement joins TRBV6-6 to TRBJ1-5; a possible D gene is TRBD1 (5 bases). This CDR3 is 14 amino acids long. Trimming pared 2 bases from V and 7 bases from J, leaving 12 bases between. Germline CDR1 and CDR2: MNHNY and SVGAGI (reference sequence).

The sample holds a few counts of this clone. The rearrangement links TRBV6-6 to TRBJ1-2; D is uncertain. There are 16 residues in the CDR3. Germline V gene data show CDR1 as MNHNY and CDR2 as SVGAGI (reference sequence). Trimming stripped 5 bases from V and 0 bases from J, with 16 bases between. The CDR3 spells CASSPPLGEANYGYTF. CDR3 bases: TGTGCCAGCAGTCCCCCATTGGGAGAAGCTAACTATGGCTACACCTTC.

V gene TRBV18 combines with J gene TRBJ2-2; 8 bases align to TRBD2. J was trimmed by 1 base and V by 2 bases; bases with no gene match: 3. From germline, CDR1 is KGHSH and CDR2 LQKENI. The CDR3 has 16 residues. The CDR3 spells CASSPLLAVNTGELFF. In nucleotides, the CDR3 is TGTGCCAGCTCACCATTACTAGCGGTGAACACCGGGGAGCTGTTTTTT. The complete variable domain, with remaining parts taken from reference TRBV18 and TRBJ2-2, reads NAGVMQNPRHLVRRRGQEARLRCSPMKGHSHVYWYRQLPEEGLKFMVYLQKENIIDESGMPKERFSAEFPKEGPSILRIQQVVRGDSAAYFCASSPLLAVNTGELFFGEGSRLTVL.

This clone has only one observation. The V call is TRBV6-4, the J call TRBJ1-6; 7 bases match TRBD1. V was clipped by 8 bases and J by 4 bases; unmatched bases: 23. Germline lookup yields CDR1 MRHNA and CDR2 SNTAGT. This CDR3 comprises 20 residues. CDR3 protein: CASLVPRQGLIPSYNSPLHF. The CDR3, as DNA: TGTGCCAGCCTTGTGCCCCGACAGGGATTGATTCCTTCGTATAATTCACCCCTCCACTTT.

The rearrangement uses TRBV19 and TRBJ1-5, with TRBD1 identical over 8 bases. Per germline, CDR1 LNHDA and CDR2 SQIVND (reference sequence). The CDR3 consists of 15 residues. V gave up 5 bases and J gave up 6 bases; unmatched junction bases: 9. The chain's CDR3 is CASSPKDRAGQPQHF. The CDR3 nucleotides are TGTGCCAGTAGTCCAAAGGACAGGGCCGGTCAGCCCCAGCATTTT.

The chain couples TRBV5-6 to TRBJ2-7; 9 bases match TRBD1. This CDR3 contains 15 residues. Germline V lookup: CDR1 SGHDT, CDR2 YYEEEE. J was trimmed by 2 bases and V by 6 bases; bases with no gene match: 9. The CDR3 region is CASTLRDRVAYEQYF. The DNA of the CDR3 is TGTGCCAGCACCCTCCGGGACAGGGTAGCCTACGAGCAGTACTTC.

The CDR3 spells CASLRDRTSGANVLTF. The CDR3 region has the DNA TGCGCCAGCTTGCGGGACAGGACTTCTGGGGCCAACGTCCTGACTTTC. The chain combines TRBV5-1 with TRBJ2-6; TRBD1 matches at 8 bases. The V gene end was trimmed by 7 bases and the J gene end by 1 base; junction bases not matched to a gene: 7. The CDR3 totals 16 residues. Per the germline V gene, CDR1 is SGHRS and CDR2 is YFSETQ.